This note documents a single T cell receptor (beta chain) sequence. Its target is not known. Different DNA sequences within this sample yield the same CDR3. Baseline was the first blood sampling point, followed by cycle 4 day 1 and cycle 7 day 1. Method: immunoSEQ multiplex PCR; TCRdb's copy keeps in-frame clones and lacks some. The sample consists of 65,000 to 85,000 clones, more than 85% of them appearing once. This entry is derived from a study of OX40 agonist ivuxolimab in advanced cancers. Turning to the study itself: Three patients showed partial responses: one hepatocellular carcinoma and two cutaneous melanoma cases.

This CDR3 is 15 amino acids long. J gave up 4 bases and V 2 bases, and 1 base lay outside the gene matches. Germline V CDR1 and CDR2: MNHEY, SMNVEV (reference sequence). Study results and limitations: The work left the antigen specificity of expanded peripheral T cells undetermined. There was clonal expansion of CD4+ and CD8+ blood T cells by week 6 at 0.1 to 3.0 mg/kg.

The sequence was collected from an adult with an advanced solid tumor such as melanoma, head and neck, liver or kidney cancer. The rearrangement uses TRBV27 and TRBJ1-5, with 11 nucleotides matching TRBD1. Sequenced here: CD4+ or CD8+ T cells sorted from blood, sampled in a trial of the OX40 agonist ivuxolimab. The CDR3 sequence: CASSLGTGGNQPQHF. CDR3 nucleotide sequence: TGTGCCAGCAGTTTAGGGACAGGGGGTAATCAGCCCCAGCATTTT.